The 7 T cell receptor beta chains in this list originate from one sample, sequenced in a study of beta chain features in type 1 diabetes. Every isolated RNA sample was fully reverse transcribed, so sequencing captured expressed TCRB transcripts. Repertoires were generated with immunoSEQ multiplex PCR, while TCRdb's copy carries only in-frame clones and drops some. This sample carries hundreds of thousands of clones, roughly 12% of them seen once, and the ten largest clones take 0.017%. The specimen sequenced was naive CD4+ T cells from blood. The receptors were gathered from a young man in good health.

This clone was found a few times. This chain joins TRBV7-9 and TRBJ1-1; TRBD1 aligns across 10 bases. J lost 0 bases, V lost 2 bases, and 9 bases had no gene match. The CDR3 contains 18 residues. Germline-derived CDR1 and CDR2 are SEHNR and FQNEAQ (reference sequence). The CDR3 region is CASSLLDRGFFMNTEAFF. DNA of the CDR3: TGTGCCAGCAGCTTATTGGACAGGGGGTTTTTCATGAACACTGAAGCTTTCTTT.

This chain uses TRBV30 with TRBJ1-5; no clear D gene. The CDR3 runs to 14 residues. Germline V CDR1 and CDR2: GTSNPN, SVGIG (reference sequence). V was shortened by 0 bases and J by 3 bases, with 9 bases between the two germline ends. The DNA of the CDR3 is TGTGCCTGGAGTGTAAATAGTTTCAATCAGCCCCAGCATTTT. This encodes CAWSVNSFNQPQHF.

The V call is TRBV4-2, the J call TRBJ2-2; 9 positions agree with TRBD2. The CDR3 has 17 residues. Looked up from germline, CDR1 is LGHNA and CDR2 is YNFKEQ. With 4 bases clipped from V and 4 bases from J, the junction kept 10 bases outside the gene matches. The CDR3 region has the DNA TGTGCCAGCAGCCCCCGTGGTATGCGGGAGGGCACCGGGGAGCTGTTTTTT. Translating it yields CASSPRGMREGTGELFF.

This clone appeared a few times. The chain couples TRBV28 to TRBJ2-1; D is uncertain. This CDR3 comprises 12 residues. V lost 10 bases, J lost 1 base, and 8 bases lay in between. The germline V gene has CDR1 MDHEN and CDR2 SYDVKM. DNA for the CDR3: TGTGCCACCGTCGGTTCCTACAATGAGCAGTTCTTC. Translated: CATVGSYNEQFF.

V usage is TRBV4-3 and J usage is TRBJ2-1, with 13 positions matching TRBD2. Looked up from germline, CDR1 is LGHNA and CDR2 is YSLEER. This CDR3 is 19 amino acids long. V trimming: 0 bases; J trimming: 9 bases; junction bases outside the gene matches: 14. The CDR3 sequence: CASSQDVLAGGPGAGEQFF. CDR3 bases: TGCGCCAGCAGCCAAGATGTACTAGCGGGGGGGCCGGGGGCAGGTGAGCAGTTCTTC.

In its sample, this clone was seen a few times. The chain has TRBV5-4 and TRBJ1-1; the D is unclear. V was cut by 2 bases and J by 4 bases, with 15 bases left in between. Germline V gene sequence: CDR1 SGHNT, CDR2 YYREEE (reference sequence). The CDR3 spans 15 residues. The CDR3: CASSLPGQRATEAFF. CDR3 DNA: TGTGCCAGCAGCTTACCAGGTCAGAGGGCCACTGAAGCTTTCTTT.

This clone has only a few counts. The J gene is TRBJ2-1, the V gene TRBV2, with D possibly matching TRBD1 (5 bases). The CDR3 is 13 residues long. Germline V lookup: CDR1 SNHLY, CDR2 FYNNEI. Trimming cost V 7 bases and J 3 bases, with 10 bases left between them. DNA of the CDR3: TGTGCCAGCAACCTCGACAGCTACAATGAGCAGTTCTTC. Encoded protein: CASNLDSYNEQFF.